This is a list of T cell receptor beta chains from one sample in a study of low-dose radiotherapy and immunotherapy resistance in tumors. TCRdb passed the reads through MiXCR, listing each CDR3 protein once. This sample has 59,000 or so distinct CDR3 sequences, with approximately 26% found just once. Sequencing was performed on PBMCs, taken before treatment. Every receptor here comes from a male donor with rectosigmoid adenocarcinoma. Both conserved end residues are trimmed from each CDR3. Rows may omit the clone size; those that give it use once, few, many or a size class.

v_gene	j_gene	abundance	CDR3aa
TRBV5-5	TRBJ1-2	few	ASSLAGSGNYGYT
TRBV20-1	TRBJ2-1	few	SAMPGHEQF
TRBV7-9	TRBJ1-2	many	ASSFLQGANYGYT
TRBV29-1	TRBJ2-1	many	SVGAGFSYNEQF
TRBV5-1	TRBJ1-4	many	ASSLGQGNEKLF
TRBV28	TRBJ2-3	many	ASSPHGARADTQY
TRBV27	TRBJ2-7	many	ASRTEQGGRYEQY
TRBV9	TRBJ2-5	NA	ASSVGGVGETQY
TRBV6-5	TRBJ2-7	NA	ASTNQTSMYLCASRTGTSYEQY
TRBV4-2	TRBJ2-5	once	ASSQGLAGGFKETQY
TRBV6-2/TRBV6-3	TRBJ2-2	many	ASSYGLGGELF
TRBV5-1	TRBJ2-1	many	ASSLPGSPQRDEQF
TRBV6-2/TRBV6-3	TRBJ2-7	many	ASNPQGASYEQY
TRBV6-8	TRBJ2-2	NA	ASSYWQGVNTGELF
TRBV28	TRBJ2-7	NA	ASSLWGGTGEQY
TRBV6-2/TRBV6-3	TRBJ1-2	many	ASSELDGTNYGYT
TRBV9	TRBJ2-1	many	ASSARRDRGRNEQF
TRBV3-1	TRBJ2-6	NA	ASSLRDGSSGANVLT
TRBV27	TRBJ2-3	many	ASSQLAGGPYTQY
TRBV24-1	TRBJ2-6	many	ATSGGTGEYFGANVLT